Sequencing of this T cell receptor (beta chain) was carried out in a study of CD8 T cells in ankylosing spondylitis. CDR1 is MGHDK, CDR2 SYGVNS, per germline. Trimming removed 3 bases at V and 8 bases at J, with 10 bases between. The CDR3 length is 12 residues. TCRdb passed the 5' RACE reads through MiXCR, listing each CDR3 protein once. The table has about 230,000 distinct CDR3 sequences, over 7% seen once; the top ten hold about 5%. The sample holds many counts of this clonotype. The sample was blood, either unsorted or a sorted T cell fraction (not recorded which). This chain joins TRBV25-1 and TRBJ1-2; perhaps TRBD1 as D (5 bases). This receptor was obtained from a female donor with ankylosing spondylitis or in good health (not recorded which). Here the CDR3 DNA reads TGTGCCAGCAGTGACGGGACGGTAGGCTACACCTTC. It yields the protein CASSDGTVGYTF.